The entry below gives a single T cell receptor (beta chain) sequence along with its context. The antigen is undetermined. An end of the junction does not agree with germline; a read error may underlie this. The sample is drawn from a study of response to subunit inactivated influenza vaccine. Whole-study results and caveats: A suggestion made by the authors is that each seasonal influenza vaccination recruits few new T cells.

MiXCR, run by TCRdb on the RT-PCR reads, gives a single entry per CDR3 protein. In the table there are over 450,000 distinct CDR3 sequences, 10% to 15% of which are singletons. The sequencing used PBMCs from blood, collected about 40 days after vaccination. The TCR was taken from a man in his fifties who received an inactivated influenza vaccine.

DNA for the CDR3: TGTGCCTGCAGTTCAGGGGGCGGTGAAGCTTTCTTT. Its protein is CACSSGGGEAFF. The rearrangement joins TRBV6-5 to TRBJ1-1, with 8 bases identical to TRBD1. This CDR3 contains 12 residues. CDR1 and CDR2 (germline): MNHEY, SVGAGI.